The sequence of this T cell receptor (beta chain) was determined in a study of shared clonotypes between healthy human individuals. Across the whole study: Researchers assigned three CD4 naive, three CD4 memory, two CD8 naive and one CD8 memory plate to each donor. The study's findings and limits: Only blood was sampled; tissue repertoires likely differ. On the whole, naive subsets had larger estimated richness than memory subsets had.

Turning to this clone: The antigen remains unidentified.

The CDR3 loop spans 14 amino acids. The V segment lost 4 bases and the J segment 3 bases; nucleotides outside the gene matches: 5. Germline CDR1 reads SGHTA; CDR2 reads FQGTGA. TCRdb's table, derived via immunoSEQ multiplex PCR, lists solely in-frame clones and lacks some. The sample shows around 1.4 million clones, around 98.5% of them seen only once. Splitting the CD4+ cells yielded a CD45RA+ naive subset and a CD45RA-negative memory subset. The TCR was taken from a man younger than 45 in good health. The sample was naive CD4+ T cells sorted from blood. Subset denoted: CD45RA+ positively selected. The V gene is TRBV7-3, the J gene TRBJ2-7, with 8 bases lining up with TRBD1. CDR3 DNA: TGTGCCAGCAGCTCCACAGGGGGACTCTACGAGCAGTACTTC. Residues: CASSSTGGLYEQYF.